This TCR beta chain was recovered during a study of CD8+ T cells in alopecia areata (dated by TCRdb to 2016 to 2019). Background on the whole study: Treated patients were enrolled in an open-label pilot trial of oral tofacitinib at 5 to 10 mg twice daily for moderate-to-severe alopecia areata. Tofacitinib was administered for 6 to 18 months, and 6 months of follow-up off drug were then conducted to assess delayed response and recurrence. The study used high-throughput TCRbeta sequencing to examine T cell clonal expansion in alopecia areata, in both the C3H/HeJ mouse model and human patients. On the human side, TCRbeta sequencing was run on scalp tissue and on sorted CD4+ and CD8+ peripheral blood T cells from healthy controls and from alopecia areata patients with either patchy or totalis/universalis disease. Biopsies were taken from tofacitinib-treated patients at baseline and again at 4 and 24 weeks into treatment, and several of those patients also had a later scalp biopsy. Scalp clonality was compared among normal scalp (n=4), patchy alopecia areata scalp (n=8), and alopecia totalis/universalis scalp (n=8). RNA was extracted with the PAXgene miRNA kit for fixed scalp, the miRNeasy kit for PBMCs, and the RNeasy kit for mouse skin. TCRbeta CDR3 regions were amplified by immunoSEQ multiplex PCR with 35 Vbeta forward and 13 Jbeta reverse primers. Broad study findings and their caveats: Compared with normal scalp, lesional scalp had higher clonality and more expanded CD8+ clones, particularly in alopecia totalis/universalis, a pattern that suggests antigenic drive. Shared TCR sequences between patients were less evident than in mice, which may be partly attributable to HLA diversity in the patient population. Unlike mouse skin, where gammadelta T cells dominate, normal human skin contains resident alphabeta T cells that get sequenced too, which complicates analysis of the scalp TCR repertoire.

As concerns this clone: This clone's antigen is unknown. Base quality data are lacking; no much larger clone is found one base away.

The library came from the immunoSEQ multiplex PCR assay. RNA was extracted from all samples and reverse transcribed into cDNA, which served as template for TCR sequencing. SuperScript III was used for first-strand cDNA synthesis, primed with a 2:1 mix of oligo-dT and random hexamers. A synthetic immune receptor repertoire was used to measure amplification bias, and any remaining bias was corrected computationally. The study's own analysis went as follows. After raw reads were preprocessed to remove errors, the CDR3 was defined following IMGT conventions as running from the conserved cysteine to phenylalanine. Clonality was calculated as 1 minus Shannon entropy normalized by log2 of the number of productive unique TCRs. Scalp TCRbeta sequences were cross-referenced with sorted blood CD4 and CD8 repertoires so that the CD4 or CD8 identity of scalp clones could be inferred. Imported from immuneACCESS, the table was reduced by TCRdb to in-frame sequences with V and J called. These copies leave out some clones; in studies compared against another copy, an unresolved V gene accounts for under half, and the cause of the remainder is not known. From that table come the V and J calls and clone size; the DNA was used to work out D and trimming. The sample data list hundreds of thousands of clones, and 50% to 60% of these were observed just once. The ten largest clonotypes hold under 0.5% of the sample.

The time point label here, explained by the study, means: baseline before oral tofacitinib. Lesional scalp punch biopsies and peripheral blood were collected from alopecia areata patients. PBMCs were isolated by density centrifugation and stained for CD3, CD4 and CD8, after which CD4+ and CD8+ T cells were sorted on a FACSAria. The source material was CD4+ T cells sorted from blood, sampled at week 0. This receptor was obtained from a human donor with alopecia areata.

The CDR3 region: CASSPGKREDPSYEQYF. The nucleotide sequence reads as follows: TGCGCCAGCAGCCCGGGAAAGCGGGAGGACCCATCCTACGAGCAGTACTTC. The chain is assembled from TRBV4-1 and TRBJ2-7, and TRBD2 aligns with 9 junction nucleotides. The germline V gene specifies MGHRA as CDR1 and YSYEKL as CDR2. From cysteine to phenylalanine, the CDR3 is 17 amino acids long. Of the read, only the CDR3 DNA is kept; its 51 bases are in frame from base 1. V is pruned by 4 bases and J by 1 base, leaving 11 bases of the junction without a gene match.